Listed below are T cell receptor beta chains from one sample, sequenced in a study of regulatory T cells in long-lasting Graves disease. TCRdb fed the multiplex PCR reads into MiXCR, producing one record per CDR3 protein. The top ten clones hold 12% of a sample with fewer than 500,000 distinct CDR3 sequences, about 17% of them seen once. These data were likewise used in another study, on T cells in Graves' hyperthyroidism and ophthalmopathy.

This specimen consisted of peripheral blood mononuclear cells (PBMCs), obtained at new diagnosis, from a patient treated with antithyroid drugs. Receptors were obtained from a middle-aged man with Graves disease. CDR3s include the opening cysteine and the closing phenylalanine or tryptophan. The order of the fields is J gene, D gene, clone size, V gene, CDR3 protein, CDR3 DNA. The D gene is left open where the match is weak. Rows give clone size only sometimes, using once, few, many, or a class for an expanded clone.

TRBJ2-1 TRBD2 NA TRBV11-2 CASSNTSPGLAANKGSYNEQFF TGTGCCAGCAGCAATACCTCCCCGGGACTAGCGGCTAACAAGGGTTCCTACAATGAGCAGTTCTTC
TRBJ2-1 TRBD2 few TRBV6-1 CASKGRAGASNYGYNEQFF TGTGCCAGCAAAGGTCGAGCGGGGGCTTCGAACTACGGTTACAATGAGCAGTTCTTC
TRBJ2-5 NA many TRBV10-2 CASSESRAPDETQYF TGCGCCAGCAGTGAGTCGAGGGCGCCAGATGAGACCCAGTACTTC
TRBJ2-1 NA many TRBV5-1 CASRLPPGRGGSNEQFF TGCGCCAGCAGGTTACCACCGGGACGAGGGGGATCCAATGAGCAGTTCTTC
TRBJ1-1 NA many TRBV7-9 CASSLDGGDTEAFF TGTGCCAGCAGCCTCGACGGGGGTGACACTGAAGCTTTCTTT
TRBJ2-1 TRBD2 NA TRBV28 CASSSTRTSARTQFF TGTGCCAGCAGTTCCACCCGGACTAGCGCCAGAACGCAGTTCTTC
TRBJ1-4 TRBD1 many TRBV20-1 CSAFQGAGNEKLFF TGCAGTGCTTTCCAGGGGGCGGGTAATGAAAAACTGTTTTTT
TRBJ2-7 NA many TRBV28 CASSPSSPGEQYF TGTGCCAGCAGTCCGTCGAGCCCTGGCGAGCAGTACTTC
TRBJ2-3 NA NA TRBV6-1 CASSVQGAGSTDTQYF TGTGCCAGCAGTGTACAGGGAGCGGGGAGCACAGATACGCAGTATTTT
TRBJ2-1 TRBD2 few TRBV14 CASSHRTSGSDYNEQFF TGTGCCAGCAGCCACCGGACTAGCGGGAGTGACTACAATGAGCAGTTCTTC
TRBJ2-5 NA NA TRBV27 CASSLRARGGLQETQYF TGTGCCAGCAGTTTACGGGCTAGAGGGGGGCTACAAGAGACCCAGTACTTC
TRBJ2-1 TRBD2 many TRBV4-1 CASSQIGLAGENEQFF TGCGCCAGCAGCCAGATAGGACTAGCGGGAGAGAATGAGCAGTTCTTC
TRBJ2-7 NA many TRBV12-3/TRBV12-4 CASSREGYEQYF TGCGCCAGCAGCAGGGAAGGCTACGAGCAGTACTTC
TRBJ2-7 NA few TRBV29-1 CSVETPPQNYEQYF TGCAGCGTTGAAACCCCCCCACAGAACTACGAGCAGTACTTC
TRBJ2-1 NA NA TRBV7-7 CASSLLPGSSYNEQFF TGTGCTAGCAGCTTACTGCCAGGCAGCTCCTACAATGAGCAGTTCTTC